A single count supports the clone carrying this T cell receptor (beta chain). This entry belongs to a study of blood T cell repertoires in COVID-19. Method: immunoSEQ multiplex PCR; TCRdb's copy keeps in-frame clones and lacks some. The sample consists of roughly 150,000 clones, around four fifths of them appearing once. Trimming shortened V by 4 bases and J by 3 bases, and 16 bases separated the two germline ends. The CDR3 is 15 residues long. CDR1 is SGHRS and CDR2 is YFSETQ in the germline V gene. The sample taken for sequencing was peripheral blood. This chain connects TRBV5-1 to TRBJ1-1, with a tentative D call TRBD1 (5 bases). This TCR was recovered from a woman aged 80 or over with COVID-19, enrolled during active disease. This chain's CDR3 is CASSSAGLGDTEAFF. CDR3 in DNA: TGCGCCAGCAGCAGTGCAGGGTTAGGGGACACTGAAGCTTTCTTT.